Below, one TCR beta chain is given with its context. Each CDR3 protein is one row after TCRdb ran MiXCR on the RT-PCR reads. The sample contains about a million distinct CDR3 sequences, more than 15% of which appear only once. Germline V gives CDR1 SGHDN, CDR2 FVKESK. Unmatched junction bases numbered 6, after V lost 5 bases and J lost 2 bases. The CDR3 extends over 17 amino acids. This sample stems from a study of patients and donors after allogeneic stem cell transplantation. The specimen sequenced was blood, either unsorted or a sorted T cell fraction (not recorded which). The TCR was taken from a human donor who was either an allogeneic HSCT recipient or a stem cell or donor lymphocyte infusion donor (not recorded which). It is not recorded whose cells these are; they may come from a transplant donor. This rearrangement joins TRBV14 to TRBJ2-6; 10 bases line up with TRBD1. In nucleotides, the CDR3 is TGTGCCAGCAGCACTTGGACAGGGGGAGCTGGGGCCAACGTCCTGACTTTC. Amino acid sequence: CASSTWTGGAGANVLTF.